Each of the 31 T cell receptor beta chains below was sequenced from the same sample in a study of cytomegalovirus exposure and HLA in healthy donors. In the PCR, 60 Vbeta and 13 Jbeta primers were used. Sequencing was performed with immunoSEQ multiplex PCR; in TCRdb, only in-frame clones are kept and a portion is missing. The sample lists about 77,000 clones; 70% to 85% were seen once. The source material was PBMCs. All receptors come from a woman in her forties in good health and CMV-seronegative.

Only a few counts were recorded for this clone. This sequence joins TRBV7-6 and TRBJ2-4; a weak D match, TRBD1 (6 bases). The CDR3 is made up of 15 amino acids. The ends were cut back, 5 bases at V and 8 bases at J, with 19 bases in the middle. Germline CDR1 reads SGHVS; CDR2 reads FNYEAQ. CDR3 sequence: CASSDRFGGKDIQYF. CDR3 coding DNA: TGTGCCAGCAGCGACAGGTTCGGAGGAAAGGACATTCAGTACTTC.

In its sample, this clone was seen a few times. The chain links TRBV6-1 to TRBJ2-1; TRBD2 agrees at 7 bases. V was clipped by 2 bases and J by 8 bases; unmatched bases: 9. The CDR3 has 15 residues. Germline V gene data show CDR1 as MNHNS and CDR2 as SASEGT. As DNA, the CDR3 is TGTGCCAGCAGTGAACGGAAGGGAGGGTACGATGAGCAGTTCTTC. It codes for CASSERKGGYDEQFF.

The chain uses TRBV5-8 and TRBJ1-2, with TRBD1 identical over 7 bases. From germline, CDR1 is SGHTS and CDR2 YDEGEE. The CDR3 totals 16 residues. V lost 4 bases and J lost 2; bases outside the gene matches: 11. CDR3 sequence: CASSPYSRGSNYGYTF. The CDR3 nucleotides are TGTGCCAGCAGCCCCTACAGCAGGGGGTCGAACTATGGCTACACCTTC.

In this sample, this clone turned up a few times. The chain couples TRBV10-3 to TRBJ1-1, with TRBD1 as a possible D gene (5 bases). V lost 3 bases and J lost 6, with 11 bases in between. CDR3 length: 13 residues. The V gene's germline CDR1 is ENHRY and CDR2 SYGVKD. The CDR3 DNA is TGTGCCATCAGTGAAAATAGGGGTTCTGAAGCTTTCTTT. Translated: CAISENRGSEAFF.

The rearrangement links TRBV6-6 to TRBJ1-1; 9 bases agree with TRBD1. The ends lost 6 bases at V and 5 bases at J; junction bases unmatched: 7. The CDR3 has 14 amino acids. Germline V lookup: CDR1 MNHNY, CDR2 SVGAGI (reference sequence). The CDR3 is CASRSGQGRTEAFF. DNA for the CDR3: TGTGCCAGCAGATCGGGACAGGGTCGGACTGAAGCTTTCTTT.

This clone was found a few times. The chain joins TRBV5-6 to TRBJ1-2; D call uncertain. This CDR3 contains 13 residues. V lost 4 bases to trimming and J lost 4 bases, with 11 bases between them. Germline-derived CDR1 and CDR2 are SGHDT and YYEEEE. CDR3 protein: CASSMDRAYGYTF. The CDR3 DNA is TGTGCCAGCAGCATGGACCGCGCCTATGGCTACACCTTC.

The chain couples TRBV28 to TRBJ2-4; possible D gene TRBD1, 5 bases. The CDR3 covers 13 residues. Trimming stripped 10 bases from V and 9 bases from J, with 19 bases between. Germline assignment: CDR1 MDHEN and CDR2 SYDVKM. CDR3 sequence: CATSGQTDIIQYF. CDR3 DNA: TGTGCCACCTCGGGCCAGACAGATATCATTCAGTACTTC.

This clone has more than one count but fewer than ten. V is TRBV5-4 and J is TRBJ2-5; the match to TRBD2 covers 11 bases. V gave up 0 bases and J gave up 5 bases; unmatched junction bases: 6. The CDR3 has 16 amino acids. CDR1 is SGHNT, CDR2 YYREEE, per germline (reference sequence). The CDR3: CASSLEVAGGAETQYF. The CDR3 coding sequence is TGTGCCAGCAGCTTGGAGGTAGCGGGAGGGGCTGAGACCCAGTACTTC. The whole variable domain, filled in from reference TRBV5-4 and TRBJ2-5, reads ETGVTQSPTHLIKTRGQQVTLRCSSQSGHNTVSWYQQALGQGPQFIFQYYREEENGRGNFPPRFSGLQFPNYSSELNVNALELDDSALYLCASSLEVAGGAETQYFGPGTRLLVL.

CDR3 loop: CSVEGYRGSSYEQYF. CDR3 nucleotide sequence: TGCAGCGTTGAAGGGTACAGGGGAAGCTCCTACGAGCAGTACTTC. The chain carries TRBV29-1 and TRBJ2-7, with 7 bases matching TRBD1. This CDR3 has 15 amino acids. The V segment lost 1 base and the J segment 0 bases; nucleotides outside the gene matches: 6. Germline CDR1 and CDR2: SQVTM and ANQGSEA.

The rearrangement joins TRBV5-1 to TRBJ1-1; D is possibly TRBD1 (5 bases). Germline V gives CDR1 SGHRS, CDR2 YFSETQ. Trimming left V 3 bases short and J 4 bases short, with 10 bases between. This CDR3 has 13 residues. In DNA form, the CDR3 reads TGCGCCAGCAGCTATACAACAGGCACTGAAGCTTTCTTT. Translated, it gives CASSYTTGTEAFF.

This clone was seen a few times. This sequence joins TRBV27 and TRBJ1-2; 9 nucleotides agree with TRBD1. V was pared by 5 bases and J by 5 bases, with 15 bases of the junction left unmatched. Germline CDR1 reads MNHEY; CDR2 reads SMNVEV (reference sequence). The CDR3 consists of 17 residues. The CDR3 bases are TGTGCCAGCAGTGGGAAATTCGGGACAGGGATAATGTATGGCTACACCTTC. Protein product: CASSGKFGTGIMYGYTF.

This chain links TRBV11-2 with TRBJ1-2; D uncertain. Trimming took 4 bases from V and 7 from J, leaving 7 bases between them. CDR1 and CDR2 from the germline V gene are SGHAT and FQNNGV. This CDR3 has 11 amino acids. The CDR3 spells CASSSGGGYTF. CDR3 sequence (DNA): TGTGCCAGCAGCTCAGGAGGTGGCTACACCTTC. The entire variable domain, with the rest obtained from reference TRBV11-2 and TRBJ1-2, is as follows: EAGVAQSPRYKIIEKRQSVAFWCNPISGHATLYWYQQILGQGPKLLIQFQNNGVVDDSQLPKDRFSAERLKGVDSTLKIQPAKLEDSAVYLCASSSGGGYTFGSGTRLTVV.

The CDR3 bases are TGCGCCAGCAGTGGGACAGGGTACTACGAGCAGTACTTC. Its translation is CASSGTGYYEQYF. The chain uses TRBV10-1 and TRBJ2-7; 8 nucleotides line up with TRBD1. The CDR3 sequence is 13 residues long. CDR1 and CDR2 from the germline V gene are WNHNN and SYGVQD (reference sequence). Trimming at V came to 4 bases and at J to 3 bases, leaving 2 bases not matched to a gene.

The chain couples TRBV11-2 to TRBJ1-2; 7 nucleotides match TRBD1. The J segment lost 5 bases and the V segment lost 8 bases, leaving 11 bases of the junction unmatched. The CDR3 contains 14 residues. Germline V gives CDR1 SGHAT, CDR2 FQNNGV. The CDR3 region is CASSIRDSFYGYTF. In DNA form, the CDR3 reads TGTGCCAGCTCGATCCGGGACAGCTTTTATGGCTACACCTTC. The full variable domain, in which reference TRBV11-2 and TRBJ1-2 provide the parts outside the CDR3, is EAGVAQSPRYKIIEKRQSVAFWCNPISGHATLYWYQQILGQGPKLLIQFQNNGVVDDSQLPKDRFSAERLKGVDSTLKIQPAKLEDSAVYLCASSIRDSFYGYTFGSGTRLTVV.

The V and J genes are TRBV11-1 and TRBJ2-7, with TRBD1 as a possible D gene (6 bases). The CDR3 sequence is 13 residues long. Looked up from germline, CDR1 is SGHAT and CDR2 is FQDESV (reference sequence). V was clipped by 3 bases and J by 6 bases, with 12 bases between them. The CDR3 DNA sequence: TGTGCCAGCAGCTTCGACAGGCCATCCGAGCAGTACTTC. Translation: CASSFDRPSEQYF. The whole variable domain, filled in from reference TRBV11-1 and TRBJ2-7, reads EAEVAQSPRYKITEKSQAVAFWCDPISGHATLYWYRQILGQGPELLVQFQDESVVDDSQLPKDRFSAERLKGVDSTLKIQPAELGDSAMYLCASSFDRPSEQYFGPGTRLTVT.

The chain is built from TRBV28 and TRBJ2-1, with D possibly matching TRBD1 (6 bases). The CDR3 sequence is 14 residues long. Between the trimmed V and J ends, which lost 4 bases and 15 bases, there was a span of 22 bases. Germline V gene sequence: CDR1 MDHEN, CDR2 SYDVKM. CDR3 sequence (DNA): TGTGCCAGCAGTTCCCCCGGGCGCTCCGAAGGGGGGTTCTTC. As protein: CASSSPGRSEGGFF.

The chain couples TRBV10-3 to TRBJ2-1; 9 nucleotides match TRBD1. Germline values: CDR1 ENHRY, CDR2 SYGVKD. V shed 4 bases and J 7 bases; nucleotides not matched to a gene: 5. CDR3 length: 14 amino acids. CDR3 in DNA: TGTGCCATCAGTGCTTCCGGGACAGGGAATGAGCAGTTCTTC. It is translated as CAISASGTGNEQFF.

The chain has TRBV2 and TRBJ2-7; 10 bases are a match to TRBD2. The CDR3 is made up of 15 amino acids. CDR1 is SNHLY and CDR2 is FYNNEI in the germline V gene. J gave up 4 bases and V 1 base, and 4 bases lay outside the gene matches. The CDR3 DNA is TGTGCCAGCAGTGAAGTGAGCGGGAGGGTTTACGAGCAGTACTTC. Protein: CASSEVSGRVYEQYF.

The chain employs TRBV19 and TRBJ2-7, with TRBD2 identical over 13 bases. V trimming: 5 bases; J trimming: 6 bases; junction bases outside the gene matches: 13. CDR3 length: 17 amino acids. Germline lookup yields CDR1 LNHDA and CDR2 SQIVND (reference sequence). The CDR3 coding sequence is TGTGCCAGTAGTGCCGGACTAGCGGGAGTAAGGATCGGCGAGCAGTACTTC. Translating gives CASSAGLAGVRIGEQYF.

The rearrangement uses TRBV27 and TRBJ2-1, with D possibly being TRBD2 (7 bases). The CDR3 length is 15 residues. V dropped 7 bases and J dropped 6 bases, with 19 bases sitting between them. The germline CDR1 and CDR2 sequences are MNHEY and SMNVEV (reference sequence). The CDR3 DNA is TGTGCCAGCACCCAGGCGGGGGCAGAGGGCAATGAGCAGTTCTTC. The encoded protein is CASTQAGAEGNEQFF.

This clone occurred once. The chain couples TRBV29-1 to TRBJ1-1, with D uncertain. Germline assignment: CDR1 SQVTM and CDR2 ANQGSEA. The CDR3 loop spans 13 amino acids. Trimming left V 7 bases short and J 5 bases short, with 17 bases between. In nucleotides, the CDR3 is TGCAGCGGCCGCCCGAGGGTGAGAACTGAAGCTTTCTTT. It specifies CSGRPRVRTEAFF.

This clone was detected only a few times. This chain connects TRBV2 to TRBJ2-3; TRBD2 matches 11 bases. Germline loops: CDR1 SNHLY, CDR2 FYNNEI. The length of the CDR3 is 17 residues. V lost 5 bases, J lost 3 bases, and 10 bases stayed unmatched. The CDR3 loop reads CASSPAGTSGATDTQYF. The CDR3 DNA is TGTGCCAGCAGTCCGGCTGGGACTAGCGGTGCGACAGATACGCAGTATTTT.

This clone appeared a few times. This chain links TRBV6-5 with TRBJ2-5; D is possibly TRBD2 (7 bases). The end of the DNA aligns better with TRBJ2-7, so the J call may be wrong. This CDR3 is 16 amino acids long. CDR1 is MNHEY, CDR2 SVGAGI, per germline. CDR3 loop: CASSYSSGEGGYEQYF. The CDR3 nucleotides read TGTGCCAGCAGTTACTCGTCAGGGGAGGGTGGCTACGAGCAGTACTTC.

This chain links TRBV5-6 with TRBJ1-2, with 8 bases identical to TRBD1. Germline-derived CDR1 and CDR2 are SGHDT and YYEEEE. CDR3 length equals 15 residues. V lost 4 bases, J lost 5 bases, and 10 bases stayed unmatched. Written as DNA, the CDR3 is TGTGCCAGCAGCAGGACAGGGCAAGCCTCATATGGCTACACCTTC. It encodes CASSRTGQASYGYTF.

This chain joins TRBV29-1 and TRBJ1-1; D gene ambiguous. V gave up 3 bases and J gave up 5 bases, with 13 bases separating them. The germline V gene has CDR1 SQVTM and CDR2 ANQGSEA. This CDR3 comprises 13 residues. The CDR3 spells CSVEERKSTEAFF. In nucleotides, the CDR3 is TGCAGCGTTGAGGAGCGGAAATCTACTGAAGCTTTCTTT.

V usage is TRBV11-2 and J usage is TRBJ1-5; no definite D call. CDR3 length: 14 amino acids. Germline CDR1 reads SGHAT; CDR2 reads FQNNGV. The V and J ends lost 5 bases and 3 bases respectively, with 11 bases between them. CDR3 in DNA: TGTGCCAGCAGCCAAAGCCCTAACAATCAGCCCCAGCATTTT. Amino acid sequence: CASSQSPNNQPQHF.

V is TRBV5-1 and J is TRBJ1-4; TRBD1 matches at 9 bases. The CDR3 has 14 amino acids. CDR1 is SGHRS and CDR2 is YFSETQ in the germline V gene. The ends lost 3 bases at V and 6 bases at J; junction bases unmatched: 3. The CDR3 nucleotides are TGCGCCAGCAGCTCACAGGGGGCTGATGAAAAACTGTTTTTT. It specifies CASSSQGADEKLFF.

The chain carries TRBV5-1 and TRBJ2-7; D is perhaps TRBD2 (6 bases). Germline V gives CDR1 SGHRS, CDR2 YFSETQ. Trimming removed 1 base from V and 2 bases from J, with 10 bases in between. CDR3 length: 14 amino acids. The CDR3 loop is CASSLNPGAYEQYF. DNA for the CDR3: TGCGCCAGCAGCTTGAATCCGGGGGCCTACGAGCAGTACTTC.

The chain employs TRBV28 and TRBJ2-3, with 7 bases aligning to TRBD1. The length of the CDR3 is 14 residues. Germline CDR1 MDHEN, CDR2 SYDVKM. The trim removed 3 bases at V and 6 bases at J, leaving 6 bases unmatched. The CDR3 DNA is TGTGCCAGCAGTTTCGGTCCCAGGGGGGATACGCAGTATTTT. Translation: CASSFGPRGDTQYF. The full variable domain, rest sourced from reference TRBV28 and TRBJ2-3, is DVKVTQSSRYLVKRTGEKVFLECVQDMDHENMFWYRQDPGLGLRLIYFSYDVKMKEKGDIPEGYSVSREKKERFSLILESASTNQTSMYLCASSFGPRGDTQYFGPGTRLTVL.

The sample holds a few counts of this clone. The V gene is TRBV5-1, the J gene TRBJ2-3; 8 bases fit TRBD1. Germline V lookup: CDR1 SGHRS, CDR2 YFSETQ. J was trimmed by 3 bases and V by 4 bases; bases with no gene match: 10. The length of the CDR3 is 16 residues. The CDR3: CASSPTSQGATDTQYF. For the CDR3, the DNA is TGCGCCAGCAGCCCCACGTCTCAGGGGGCTACAGATACGCAGTATTTT. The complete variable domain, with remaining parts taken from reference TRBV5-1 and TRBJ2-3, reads KAGVTQTPRYLIKTRGQQVTLSCSPISGHRSVSWYQQTPGQGLQFLFEYFSETQRNKGNFPGRFSGRQFSNSRSEMNVSTLELGDSALYLCASSPTSQGATDTQYFGPGTRLTVL.

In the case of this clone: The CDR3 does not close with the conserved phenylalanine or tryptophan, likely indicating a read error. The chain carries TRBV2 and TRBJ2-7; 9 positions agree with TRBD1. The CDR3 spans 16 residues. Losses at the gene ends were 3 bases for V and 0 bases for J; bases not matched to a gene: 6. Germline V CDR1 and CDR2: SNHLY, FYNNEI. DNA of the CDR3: TGTGCCAGCAGTGAGGGACAGGGACCCAACTCCTACGAGCAGTACCTC. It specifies CASSEGQGPNSYEQYL.